This is a list of T cell receptor beta chains from one sample in a study of cytomegalovirus exposure and HLA in healthy donors. The method was immunoSEQ multiplex PCR; TCRdb's version includes in-frame clones alone and lacks a portion of them. The sample yields 110,000 to 150,000 clones, roughly 10% seen once. The sequenced sample consisted of PBMCs. The receptors were gathered from a man aged 50-60 years in good health and CMV-seronegative. Both conserved end residues are part of each CDR3. Each record gives: CDR3 DNA, CDR3 protein, D gene, V gene, clone size, J gene. The D gene is left open where the match is weak. The listing skips clone size in some rows; elsewhere it reads once, few, many or a size class.

TGCGCCAGCAGCCAAGCCAGGGGTCAAGACTATGGCTACACCTTC	CASSQARGQDYGYTF	-	TRBV4-1	few	TRBJ1-2
TGTGCCAGCAGTTACTTGGGGGGTGAGAACTATGGCTACACCTTC	CASSYLGGENYGYTF	-	TRBV6-6	few	TRBJ1-2
TGTGCCAGCAGTTTGGCGGGCACAGATACGCAGTATTTT	CASSLAGTDTQYF	-	TRBV27	-	TRBJ2-3
TGTGCCAGCATAAAACAGGGAATCGACTATGGCTACACCTTC	CASIKQGIDYGYTF	-	TRBV6-1	few	TRBJ1-2
TGTGCCAGTAGCCAGCAAAGCGACTTAACACCCTACTCTGGGGCCAACGTCCTGACTTTC	CASSQQSDLTPYSGANVLTF	-	TRBV19	-	TRBJ2-6
TGTGCCAGCAGCAGCCTGACAGGTCAAGAGACCCAGTACTTC	CASSSLTGQETQYF	-	TRBV6-6	-	TRBJ2-5
TGCGCCAGCAGTTGGACAGGGGGCGAGGACACTGAAGCTTTCTTT	CASSWTGGEDTEAFF	TRBD1	TRBV5-1	few	TRBJ1-1
TGCGCCAGCAGTGAGGGACTAGCGGGAGAGGGGTACAATGAGCAGTTCTTC	CASSEGLAGEGYNEQFF	TRBD2	TRBV10-1	once	TRBJ2-1
TGTGCCACCAGCAGAGTCGCGGGCAATCAGCCCCAGCATTTT	CATSRVAGNQPQHF	-	TRBV15	-	TRBJ1-5
TGCAGCGCCTCACATCAGAACACTGAAGCTTTCTTT	CSASHQNTEAFF	-	TRBV29-1	-	TRBJ1-1
TGCGCCAGCAGCCCCCTAGGGCGGGGAGGACCAAGCTCTGGAAACACCATATATTTT	CASSPLGRGGPSSGNTIYF	-	TRBV5-1	few	TRBJ1-3
TGTGCCAGCAGTTCCGGGGACAGGGGGCATGATACGCAGTATTTT	CASSSGDRGHDTQYF	TRBD1	TRBV27	-	TRBJ2-3
TGCGCCAGCAGCCAAGGGGACAGGGAGACCTATGGCTACACCTTC	CASSQGDRETYGYTF	TRBD1	TRBV4-1	few	TRBJ1-2
TGTGCCAGCAGTTACCGGAGAAGCGGGGACACTGAAGCTTTCTTT	CASSYRRSGDTEAFF	-	TRBV6-5	-	TRBJ1-1
TGTGCCAGCAGCCGCACATGGGAGCGACCTTTGGCCGAGCAGTACTTC	CASSRTWERPLAEQYF	-	TRBV2	-	TRBJ2-7
TGTGCCAGCAGGGTTAGCGGGAGCCCTTCCTACGAGCAGTACTTC	CASRVSGSPSYEQYF	TRBD2	TRBV28	-	TRBJ2-7
TGCAGCGTTGATAACAGGGGCCTAAACTATGGCTACACCTTC	CSVDNRGLNYGYTF	TRBD1	TRBV29-1	few	TRBJ1-2
TGTGCCAGCAGCTTAGGAAAGCGGACAGGGCAGACTGAAGCTTTCTTT	CASSLGKRTGQTEAFF	TRBD1	TRBV7-9	-	TRBJ1-1
TGCGCCAGCAGCTTGGCGCAGGGGAAAAATGAAAAACTGTTTTTT	CASSLAQGKNEKLFF	-	TRBV5-1	-	TRBJ1-4
TGTGCCAGCTACCCGGAAGGGGTAGACGGGGAGCTGTTTTTT	CASYPEGVDGELFF	-	TRBV27	few	TRBJ2-2
TGCAGCGTTGAAGGGGGCCAGAAGCAGTACTTC	CSVEGGQKQYF	-	TRBV29-1	-	TRBJ2-7
TGCGCCAGCAGCTTGGACAGGGCGGTCGTCTATGGCTACACCTTC	CASSLDRAVVYGYTF	-	TRBV5-1	-	TRBJ1-2
TGTGCCAGCAGCGATAGCGACAATGAGCAGTTCTTC	CASSDSDNEQFF	-	TRBV9	few	TRBJ2-1
TGTGCCAGCAGTCCCAGGGCCCAGCGGGGGGAGACCCAGTACTTC	CASSPRAQRGETQYF	TRBD2	TRBV6-5	-	TRBJ2-5
TGTGCCAGTCGACGGGAAATTGTAGCCACTGAAGCTTTCTTT	CASRREIVATEAFF	-	TRBV19	-	TRBJ1-1
TGTGCCAGCAGTTTTCAAGGACAGGGAAACTACGAGCAGTACTTC	CASSFQGQGNYEQYF	TRBD1	TRBV2	-	TRBJ2-7
TGCAGCGTTGAATCTGGTCTAGCGGGGGGGCTCGGGGAGCTGTTTTTT	CSVESGLAGGLGELFF	TRBD2	TRBV29-1	few	TRBJ2-2
TGTGCCAGCAGTTTTTTAACTAGCGGGACCCGATTGGGGACCCAGTACTTC	CASSFLTSGTRLGTQYF	TRBD2	TRBV27	-	TRBJ2-5
TGTGCCTGGAGTGTACGAGGAGATCAGCCCCAGCATTTT	CAWSVRGDQPQHF	-	TRBV30	-	TRBJ1-5
TGTGCCAGCAGCCGAGAGCGGGGCACCTACAATGAGCAGTTCTTC	CASSRERGTYNEQFF	TRBD2	TRBV5-4	-	TRBJ2-1
TGTGCCAGCAGCCCTCGGGCTCAGGGCACTGAAGCTTTCTTT	CASSPRAQGTEAFF	-	TRBV11-2	few	TRBJ1-1
TGTGCCTGGAGTGGAGGTGAAGAGACCCAGTACTTC	CAWSGGEETQYF	-	TRBV30	few	TRBJ2-5
TGTGCCAGCACCCGGCCGATCGGGGGTTCCTACGAGCAGTACTTC	CASTRPIGGSYEQYF	-	TRBV2	-	TRBJ2-7
TGCAGCGTGTCAGGGACTAGCGGGAACTCCTACGAGCAGTACTTC	CSVSGTSGNSYEQYF	TRBD2	TRBV29-1	few	TRBJ2-7
TGTGCCAGTAGTATGGGACAGGGGGACGAAAAACTGTTTTTT	CASSMGQGDEKLFF	TRBD1	TRBV19	many	TRBJ1-4
TGTGCCAGCAGTGGGCGGCGAGTCACCGGGGAGCTGTTTTTT	CASSGRRVTGELFF	-	TRBV25-1	-	TRBJ2-2
TGTGCCAGCAGCCGGGGGGGGCAGGGTTGGGACACTGAAGCTTTCTTT	CASSRGGQGWDTEAFF	-	TRBV5-4	-	TRBJ1-1
TGTGCCAGCAGTACAAGCACAGTCTCTAATTCACCCCTCCACTTT	CASSTSTVSNSPLHF	-	TRBV6-1	-	TRBJ1-6
TGTGCCAGCAGCCGGGGGGCGGACTTTGGCTACACCTTC	CASSRGADFGYTF	-	TRBV7-2	few	TRBJ1-2
TGTGCCAGCAGCAGATACCAGACAGGGGGCCTTCGCACAGATACGCAGTATTTT	CASSRYQTGGLRTDTQYF	TRBD1	TRBV5-4	-	TRBJ2-3
TGCAGCGTTGCTGAGCCGGGACAGGGAAACAATGAGCAGTTCTTC	CSVAEPGQGNNEQFF	TRBD1	TRBV29-1	few	TRBJ2-1
TGTGCCAGCAGCCCTCGACAGGGTACGTTGCATGAAGCTTTCTTT	CASSPRQGTLHEAFF	TRBD1	TRBV7-9	-	TRBJ1-1
TGTGCCAGCAGCTCGACTCTTGAGGGCGGCTACACCTTC	CASSSTLEGGYTF	-	TRBV5-5	few	TRBJ1-2
TGTGCCAGCAGTTCCCCTATATTCACAGGGGGCCATTCTGGGGCCAACGTCCTGACTTTC	CASSSPIFTGGHSGANVLTF	TRBD1	TRBV27	-	TRBJ2-6
TGTGCCATCAGGCGGGAGGGGCAAGAGACCCAGTACTTC	CAIRREGQETQYF	TRBD2	TRBV10-3	-	TRBJ2-5
TGTGCCTGGAGTGTACTAGGACGGAGGTCCTACGAGCAGTACTTC	CAWSVLGRRSYEQYF	-	TRBV30	few	TRBJ2-7
TGTGCCAGTAGTATAGCTGGTGCTAGCGGAGGAGATTTTCAAGAGACCCAGTACTTC	CASSIAGASGGDFQETQYF	TRBD2	TRBV19	-	TRBJ2-5
TGTGCCAGCAGCTTAGTGGCAGGGGTGAACACCGGGGAGCTGTTTTTT	CASSLVAGVNTGELFF	-	TRBV7-9	-	TRBJ2-2
TGTGCCTGGAGTGTACTGCCAGCGGAAATCGACAATGAGCAGTTCTTC	CAWSVLPAEIDNEQFF	-	TRBV30	-	TRBJ2-1
TGTGCCAGCACCCCGGGACAGCCTTATGGCTACACCTTC	CASTPGQPYGYTF	TRBD1	TRBV28	-	TRBJ1-2
TGTGCCAGCAGCTCAACTCGGGACCGGGGGGCTGAAGCTTTCTTT	CASSSTRDRGAEAFF	-	TRBV7-8	-	TRBJ1-1
TGTGCCAGCAGTCCCATCCAGGGGGCGAATGAAAAACTGTTTTTT	CASSPIQGANEKLFF	TRBD1	TRBV27	-	TRBJ1-4
TGTGCCAGCAGTGACTCGAACGAGGCATCTGAGCAGTTCTTC	CASSDSNEASEQFF	-	TRBV6-4	few	TRBJ2-1